The 11 T cell receptor beta chains below were found in one sample sequenced in a study of blood T cell repertoires in COVID-19. Profiled with immunoSEQ multiplex PCR; TCRdb holds only in-frame clones, not every one. The table records about 250,000 clones, about 79% of them present only once. Sequencing was done on a sample of peripheral blood. These receptors were taken from an elderly man with acute or convalescent COVID-19.

The CDR3 nucleotides read TGTGCCAGTAGTATTGGACAGAAGGTCACTGAAGCTTTCTTT. Its protein product is CASSIGQKVTEAFF. The rearrangement uses TRBV19 and TRBJ1-1, with D maybe TRBD1 (6 bases). V was shortened by 3 bases and J by 4 bases, with 12 bases between the two germline ends. Per germline, CDR1 LNHDA and CDR2 SQIVND (reference sequence). The CDR3 length is 14 residues.

The chain has TRBV3-1 (or the pseudogene TRBV3-2) and TRBJ2-6; the D gene is possibly TRBD1 (5 bases). The CDR3 is 16 amino acids. Trimming shortened V by 1 base and J by 0 bases, and 7 bases separated the two germline ends. Germline V CDR1 and CDR2: LGHDT, YNNKEL (reference sequence). CDR3 bases: TGTGCCAGCAGCCAAGTGCAGGGCTCTGGGGCCAACGTCCTGACTTTC. This codes for CASSQVQGSGANVLTF.

The chain couples TRBV6-6 to TRBJ1-6, with 8 bases lining up with TRBD1. Germline V gives CDR1 MNHNY, CDR2 SVGAGI (reference sequence). The CDR3 sequence is 15 residues long. After removal of 6 bases from V and 5 bases from J, the junction contained 6 bases not matched to a gene. CDR3 region: CASSPTGGNNSPLHF. DNA of the CDR3: TGTGCCAGCAGCCCTACAGGGGGGAATAATTCACCCCTCCACTTT.

V usage is TRBV5-8 and J usage is TRBJ2-3; TRBD1 agrees at 9 bases. From germline, CDR1 is SGHTS and CDR2 YDEGEE. V shed 4 bases and J 3 bases; nucleotides not matched to a gene: 9. This CDR3 contains 16 residues. CDR3 DNA: TGTGCCAGCAGCGGGTTACAGGGGGCGCGTACAGATACGCAGTATTTT. This sequence encodes CASSGLQGARTDTQYF.

This chain's CDR3 is CATSARGGENIQYF. In DNA, the CDR3 is TGTGCCACCTCAGCCCGGGGCGGGGAAAACATTCAGTACTTC. The chain employs TRBV24-1 and TRBJ2-4, with D possibly TRBD2 on 6 matching bases. Germline lookup yields CDR1 KGHDR and CDR2 SFDVKD. The CDR3 loop spans 14 amino acids. V dropped 9 bases and J dropped 5 bases, with 16 bases sitting between them.

This clone was counted a few times. The chain is built from TRBV5-4 and TRBJ1-2, with 7 bases aligning to TRBD1. This CDR3 has 13 residues. Germline V CDR1 and CDR2: SGHNT, YYREEE (reference sequence). With V trimmed by 2 bases and J by 8 bases, 6 bases remained unmatched. Here the CDR3 DNA reads TGTGCCAGCAGCTTACTAGAGGGGGCAGGCTACACCTTC. It is translated as CASSLLEGAGYTF.

The rearrangement joins TRBV2 to TRBJ2-3; TRBD1 is a possible D gene (6 bases). Trimming shortened V by 5 bases and J by 2 bases, and 11 bases separated the two germline ends. Germline CDR1 SNHLY, CDR2 FYNNEI. The CDR3 extends over 14 amino acids. The CDR3 nucleotides read TGTGCCAGCAGTCCGGACAGAAACACAGATACGCAGTATTTT. Residues: CASSPDRNTDTQYF.

The chain carries TRBV7-9 and TRBJ1-5, with 7 bases fitting TRBD1. Per germline, CDR1 SEHNR and CDR2 FQNEAQ (reference sequence). With V trimmed by 5 bases and J by 6 bases, 10 bases remained unmatched. The CDR3 runs to 15 residues. The CDR3 here is CASSPGGITSQPQHF. The DNA for the CDR3 is TGTGCCAGCAGCCCAGGGGGGATAACCAGTCAGCCCCAGCATTTT.

J is TRBJ2-3 and V is TRBV11-3; TRBD1 agrees at 9 bases. The V segment lost 1 base and the J segment 6 bases; nucleotides outside the gene matches: 8. The germline gives CDR1 SGHNT, CDR2 YENEEA. This CDR3 has 16 residues. In DNA form, the CDR3 reads TGTGCCAGCAGCTTAGCCTACGGGACAGGGAGCGATACGCAGTATTTT. Its translation: CASSLAYGTGSDTQYF.

V and J are TRBV7-8 and TRBJ1-2; the match to TRBD1 covers 12 bases. The CDR3 runs to 19 residues. V was clipped by 5 bases and J by 4 bases; unmatched bases: 17. From germline, CDR1 is SGHVS and CDR2 FQNEAQ. CDR3 protein: CASSQATVPGQGAVYGYTF. CDR3 bases: TGTGCCAGCAGCCAAGCAACCGTCCCGGGACAGGGGGCGGTCTATGGCTACACCTTC.

The chain joins TRBV6-5 to TRBJ1-1; D gene ambiguous. The germline V and J ends were trimmed by 0 bases and 2 bases, with 10 bases remaining between them. Per the germline V gene, CDR1 is MNHEY and CDR2 is SVGAGI. This CDR3 region has 15 residues. The CDR3 loop reads CASSYSVQLNTEAFF. The CDR3 DNA reads TGTGCCAGCAGTTACTCCGTACAGCTAAACACTGAAGCTTTCTTT.